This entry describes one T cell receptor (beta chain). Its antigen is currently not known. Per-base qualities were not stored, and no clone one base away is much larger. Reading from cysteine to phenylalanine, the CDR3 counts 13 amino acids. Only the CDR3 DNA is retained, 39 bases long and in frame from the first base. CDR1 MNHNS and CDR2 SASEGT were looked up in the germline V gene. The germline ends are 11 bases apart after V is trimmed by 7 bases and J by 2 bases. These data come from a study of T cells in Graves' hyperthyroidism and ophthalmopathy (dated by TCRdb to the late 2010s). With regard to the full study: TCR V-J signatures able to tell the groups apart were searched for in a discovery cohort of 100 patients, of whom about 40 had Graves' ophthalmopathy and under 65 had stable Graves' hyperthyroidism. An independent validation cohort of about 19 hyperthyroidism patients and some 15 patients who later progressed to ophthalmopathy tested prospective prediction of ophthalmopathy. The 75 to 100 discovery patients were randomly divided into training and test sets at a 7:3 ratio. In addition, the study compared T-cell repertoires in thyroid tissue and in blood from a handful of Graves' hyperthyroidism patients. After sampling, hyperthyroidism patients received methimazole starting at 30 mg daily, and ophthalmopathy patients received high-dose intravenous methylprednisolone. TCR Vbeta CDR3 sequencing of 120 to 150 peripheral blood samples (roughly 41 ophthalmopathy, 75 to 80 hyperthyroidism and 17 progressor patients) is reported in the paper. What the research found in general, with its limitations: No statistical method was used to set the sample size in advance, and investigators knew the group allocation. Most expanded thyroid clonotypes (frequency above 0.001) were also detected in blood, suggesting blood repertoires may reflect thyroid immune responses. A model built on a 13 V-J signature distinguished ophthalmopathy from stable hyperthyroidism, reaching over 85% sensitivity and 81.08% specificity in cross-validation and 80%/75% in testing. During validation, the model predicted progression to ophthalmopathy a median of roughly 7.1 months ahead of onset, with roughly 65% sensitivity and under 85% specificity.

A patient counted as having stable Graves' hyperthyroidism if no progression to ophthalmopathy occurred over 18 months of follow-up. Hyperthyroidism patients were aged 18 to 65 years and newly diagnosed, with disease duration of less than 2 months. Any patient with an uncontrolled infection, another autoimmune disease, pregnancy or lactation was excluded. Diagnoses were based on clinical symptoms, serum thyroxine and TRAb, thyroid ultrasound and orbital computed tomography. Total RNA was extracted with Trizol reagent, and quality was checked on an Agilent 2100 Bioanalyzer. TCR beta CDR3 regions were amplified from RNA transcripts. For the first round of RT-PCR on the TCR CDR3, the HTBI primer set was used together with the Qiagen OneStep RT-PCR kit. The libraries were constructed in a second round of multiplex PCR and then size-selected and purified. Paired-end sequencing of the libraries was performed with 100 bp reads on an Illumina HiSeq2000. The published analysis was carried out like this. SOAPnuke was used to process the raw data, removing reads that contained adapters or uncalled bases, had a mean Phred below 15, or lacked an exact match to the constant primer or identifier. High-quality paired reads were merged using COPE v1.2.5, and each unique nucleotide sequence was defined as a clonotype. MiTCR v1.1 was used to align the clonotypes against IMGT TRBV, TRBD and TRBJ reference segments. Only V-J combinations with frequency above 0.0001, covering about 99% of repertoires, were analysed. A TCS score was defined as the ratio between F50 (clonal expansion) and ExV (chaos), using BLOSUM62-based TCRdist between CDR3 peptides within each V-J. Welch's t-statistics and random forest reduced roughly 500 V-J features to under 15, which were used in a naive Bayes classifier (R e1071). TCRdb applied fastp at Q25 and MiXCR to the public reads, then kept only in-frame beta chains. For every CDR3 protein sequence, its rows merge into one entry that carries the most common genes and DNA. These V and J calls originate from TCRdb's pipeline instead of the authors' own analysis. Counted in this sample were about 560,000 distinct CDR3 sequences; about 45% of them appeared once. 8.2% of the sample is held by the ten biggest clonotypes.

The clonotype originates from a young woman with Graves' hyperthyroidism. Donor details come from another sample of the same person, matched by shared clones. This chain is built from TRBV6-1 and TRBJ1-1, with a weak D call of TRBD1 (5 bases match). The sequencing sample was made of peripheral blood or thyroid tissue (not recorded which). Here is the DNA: TGTGCCAGCAACACGGGGCGAAACACTGAAGCTTTCTTT. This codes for CASNTGRNTEAFF.